This T cell receptor (beta chain) was captured in a study of blood T cells in healthy people across ages. Together with a sample-barcoded 5' primer, a J-beta primer mix was included in a second PCR lasting about 7 to 11 cycles. Via MiXCR, TCRdb re-called the 5' RACE reads, giving one row per CDR3 protein. The sample consists of about 720,000 distinct CDR3 sequences, approximately 25% of them appearing once. CDR3 length equals 16 residues. Per the germline V gene, CDR1 is SGHTA and CDR2 is FQGTGA. The trim removed 2 bases at V and 7 bases at J, leaving 9 bases unmatched. This same sample was also taken into another study, of T cells of mothers and their children.

This TCR was sampled from a boy between 10 and 17 years old in good health. The sample comprised blood. The chain recombines TRBV7-3 with TRBJ2-2, with 8 bases matching TRBD1. This CDR3 is CASSLGDRLIHGELFF. The CDR3 bases are TGTGCCAGCAGCTTAGGGGACAGGCTCATTCACGGGGAGCTGTTTTTT.